What follows are 7 T cell receptor beta chains derived from one specimen sequenced in a study of blood T cell repertoires in COVID-19. The protocol was immunoSEQ multiplex PCR, while the TCRdb copy is restricted to in-frame clones and leaves out a portion. Among 150,000 to 200,000 clones, around 84% were seen once, and the ten largest hold around 3.2%. Specimen: peripheral blood. Source of these receptors: a human donor with acute or convalescent COVID-19. The donor label of this sample is uncertain.

The chain is built from TRBV18 and TRBJ1-2, with D possibly matching TRBD1 (5 bases). CDR3 length: 15 residues. Germline V lookup: CDR1 KGHSH, CDR2 LQKENI. V shed 0 bases and J shed 4 bases, with 12 bases lying between them. CDR3 loop: CASSPPLGGGYGYTF. CDR3 DNA: TGTGCCAGCTCACCACCCCTTGGGGGAGGCTATGGCTACACCTTC.

V is TRBV24-1 and J is TRBJ2-3; tentatively, D is TRBD1 (7 bases). CDR1 and CDR2 from the germline V gene are KGHDR and SFDVKD. This CDR3 is 13 amino acids long. Trimming took 12 bases from V and 6 from J, leaving 18 bases between them. The CDR3 nucleotides read TGTGCCTCACGACAGGGCGGGGAGGATACGCAGTATTTT. This codes for CASRQGGEDTQYF.

This clone was counted only a few times. The chain employs TRBV2 and TRBJ1-1, with D perhaps TRBD1 (5 bases). The V end lost 9 bases, the J end lost 6 bases, and 20 bases lay between the germline ends. Germline assignment: CDR1 SNHLY and CDR2 FYNNEI. This CDR3 spans 14 amino acids. CDR3 loop: CARQRDASVPEAFF. Here the CDR3 DNA reads TGTGCCAGGCAGCGGGACGCCTCTGTTCCTGAAGCTTTCTTT.

The chain employs TRBV12-3 or TRBV12-4 and TRBJ1-2; D gene uncertain. The CDR3 spans 13 residues. The V end lost 3 bases, the J end lost 4 bases, and 9 bases lay between the germline ends. In DNA, the CDR3 is TGTGCCAGCAGTTTCTCGGGGAGCTATGGCTACACCTTC. This sequence encodes CASSFSGSYGYTF.

The V gene is TRBV6-2 or TRBV6-3, the J gene TRBJ2-2; TRBD1 matches at 8 bases. Germline CDR1 and CDR2: MNHEY and SVGEGT. V lost 2 bases, J lost 4 bases, and 6 bases stayed unmatched. The CDR3 is 16 residues long. The DNA of the CDR3 is TGTGCCAGCAGTTACCCCCGGACAGGGAGCACCGGGGAGCTGTTTTTT. Protein: CASSYPRTGSTGELFF.

The V and J genes are TRBV11-2 and TRBJ1-2; 8 positions match TRBD1. From germline, CDR1 is SGHAT and CDR2 FQNNGV. Trimming took 1 base from V and 7 from J; bases not matched to a gene: 5. This CDR3 contains 14 residues. The CDR3 is CASSLGTGGSGYTF. The CDR3 DNA follows: TGTGCCAGCAGCTTAGGTACAGGGGGAAGTGGCTACACCTTC.

The gene calls are TRBV19 and TRBJ1-1; 8 positions match TRBD1. Unmatched junction bases numbered 5, after V lost 1 base and J lost 4 bases. The CDR3 loop spans 15 amino acids. Per the germline V gene, CDR1 is LNHDA and CDR2 is SQIVND (reference sequence). The CDR3 DNA sequence: TGTGCCAGTAGTATAGCGACAGGGGCACGCACTGAAGCTTTCTTT. Translated, it gives CASSIATGARTEAFF.